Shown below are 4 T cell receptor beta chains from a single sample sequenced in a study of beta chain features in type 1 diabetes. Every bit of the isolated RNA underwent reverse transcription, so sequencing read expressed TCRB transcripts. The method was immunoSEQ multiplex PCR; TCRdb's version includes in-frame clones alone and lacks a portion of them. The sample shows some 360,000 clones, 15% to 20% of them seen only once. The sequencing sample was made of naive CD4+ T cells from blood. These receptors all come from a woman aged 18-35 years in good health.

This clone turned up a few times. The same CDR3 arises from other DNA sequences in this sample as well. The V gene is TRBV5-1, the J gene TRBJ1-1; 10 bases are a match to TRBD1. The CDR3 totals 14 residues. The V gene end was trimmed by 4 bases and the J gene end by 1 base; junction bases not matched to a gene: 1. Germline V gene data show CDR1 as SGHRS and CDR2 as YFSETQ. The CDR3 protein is CASSRDRGNTEAFF. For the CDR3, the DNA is TGCGCCAGCAGCCGGGACAGGGGGAACACTGAAGCTTTCTTT.

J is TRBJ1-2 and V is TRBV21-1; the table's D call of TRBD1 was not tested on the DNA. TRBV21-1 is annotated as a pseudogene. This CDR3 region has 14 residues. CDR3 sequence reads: CASIRNTGGDGYTF. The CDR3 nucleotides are TGTGCCAGCATTAGAAACACAGGGGGCGATGGCTACACCTTC.

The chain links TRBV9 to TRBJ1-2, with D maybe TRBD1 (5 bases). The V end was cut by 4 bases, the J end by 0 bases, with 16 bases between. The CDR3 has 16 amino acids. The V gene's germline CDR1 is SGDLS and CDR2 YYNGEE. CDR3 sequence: CASSPHSGGANYGYTF. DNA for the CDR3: TGTGCCAGCAGCCCCCATAGCGGGGGGGCTAACTATGGCTACACCTTC.

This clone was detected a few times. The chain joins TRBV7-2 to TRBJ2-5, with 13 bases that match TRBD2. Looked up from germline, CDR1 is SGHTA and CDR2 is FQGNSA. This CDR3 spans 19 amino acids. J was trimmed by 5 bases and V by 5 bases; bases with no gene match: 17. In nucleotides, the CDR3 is TGTGCCAGCAGCGTAACCCTACTAGCGGGGGGGCGTTTGGCGGAGACCCAGTACTTC. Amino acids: CASSVTLLAGGRLAETQYF.